The T cell receptor (beta chain) described here comes from a study of T cells after yellow fever vaccination (dated by TCRdb to between 2018 and 2021). Notes on the research overall: Libraries from fractions with low cell numbers were prepared with the SMART-Seq v4 Ultra Low Input RNA kit. Blood was drawn at multiple timepoints before and after primary and secondary immunization, with bulk PBMC replicates and cell subsets isolated. To follow T-cell clones before and after primary and booster YFV17D yellow fever vaccination, bulk TCR alpha and beta repertoires were sequenced over time. Two healthy male donors made up the cohort, one aged 18 to 29 years and the other aged 30 to 40 years.

TCR cDNA was synthesized by 5'RACE template switching, which introduced a universal primer site and unique molecular identifiers. Priming of cDNA synthesis was performed from both the TCR alpha and TCR beta constant segments. Library amplification involved two PCR steps, and the second step added sample barcodes and sequencing adapters. Sequencing of libraries was performed on Illumina HiSeq 2500 (2x100 bp) or NovaSeq (2x150 bp). The source study handled its data this way. MIGEC handled demultiplexing of reads and collapsing into UMI consensus sequences, while MiXCR performed V(D)J alignment. Clonotypes responding to the vaccine were identified with edgeR on replicate PBMC samples, with the criteria of FDR below 0.01 and a log2 fold change above 5 up to day 15. Each bulk clonotype received a CD4 or CD8 identity based on whether the sequenced CD4 or CD8 repertoire contained that clonotype at higher abundance. TCRdb reprocessed the public reads (quality trimming at Q25 with fastp, clone calling with MiXCR) and kept in-frame beta chains. Each CDR3 protein appears once, grouped with its most common genes and DNA. TCRdb, rather than the study authors, made the V and J calls. The sample table shows nearly 550,000 distinct CDR3 sequences, and 15% to 20% are seen once. The ten largest clones take up 14% of the sample.

Counted from cysteine to phenylalanine, this CDR3 has 15 amino acids. CDR3 DNA is the only sequence kept; it has 45 bases, read in frame from the first base. V was cut back by 4 bases and J by 8 bases, leaving a gap of 19 bases between them. CDR1 and CDR2 were assigned from the germline V gene as SGHRS and YFSETQ. Study-wide findings and limitations: The study included only a couple of donors, which limits how far the findings can be generalized. A small share of clonotypes was detected in both CD4 and CD8 compartments, with the overlap likely arising from convergent recombination. Computational filtering was required because FACS-sorted repertoires could contain abundant contaminating clonotypes from the bulk population. Compared with the primary T-cell response, the secondary T-cell response was weaker but faster, peaking on day 5 rather than day 15. After the booster, most of the clones that had expanded following primary vaccination were detected again (just under 97% of CD4 and 80% to 90% of CD8), which suggests that memory was broadly maintained.

In regard to this clonotype: What this receptor recognizes is not known. Per-base qualities were not stored, and no clone one base away is much larger.

What the treatment or condition label conveys for this sample: live attenuated yellow fever vaccine strain. At every blood-draw timepoint, two biological replicates of bulk PBMCs were collected. A standard Ficoll-Paque protocol was used to isolate PBMCs from peripheral blood. TriZol was used to extract RNA from bulk PBMCs, CD4 and CD8 fractions, and dextramer-positive and dextramer-negative fractions. This TCR was recovered from a young man who received the YFV17D yellow fever vaccine. The input for sequencing was PBMCs, taken 15 days after the yellow fever booster vaccination. This chain joins TRBV5-1 to TRBJ2-1; matching of 5 bases hints at TRBD2 as the D gene. The CDR3 protein sequence reads: CASSRLGSSVDEQFF. The DNA sequence is given as TGCGCCAGCAGCAGACTGGGGAGCTCGGTCGATGAGCAGTTCTTC.